This passage covers 3 T cell receptor beta chains from one sample sequenced in a study of blood T cell repertoires in COVID-19. Libraries were prepared by immunoSEQ multiplex PCR; TCRdb keeps only in-frame clonotypes and omits some of them. The sample lists about 100,000 clones, 88% occurring once. The sample consisted of peripheral blood. These receptors all come from a man aged 50 to 59 with active or convalescent COVID-19.

CDR3 nucleotides: TGTGCCAGCAGCTCGGGACTAGCGACTAGCACAGATACGCAGTATTTT. This sequence encodes CASSSGLATSTDTQYF. The rearrangement links TRBV9 to TRBJ2-3; 10 bases align to TRBD2. The CDR3 contains 16 residues. After removal of 4 bases from V and 0 bases from J, the junction contained 5 bases not matched to a gene. The germline V gene has CDR1 SGDLS and CDR2 YYNGEE.

The chain recombines TRBV2 with TRBJ2-3; TRBD2 matches 14 bases. With 7 bases clipped from V and 0 bases from J, the junction kept 3 bases outside the gene matches. The CDR3 is made up of 16 amino acids. In germline, CDR1 is SNHLY, CDR2 FYNNEI. CDR3 DNA: TGTGCCAGCACCAGACTAGCGGGAGGGAGCACAGATACGCAGTATTTT. It is translated as CASTRLAGGSTDTQYF.

The chain couples TRBV28 to TRBJ2-4; TRBD2 is a possible D gene (6 bases). Between the trimmed V and J ends, which lost 4 bases and 8 bases, there was a span of 15 bases. Germline V gives CDR1 MDHEN, CDR2 SYDVKM. The CDR3 has 14 amino acids. The chain's CDR3 is CASSSTMGEDIQYF. The DNA of the CDR3 is TGTGCCAGCAGTTCAACGATGGGGGAGGACATTCAGTACTTC.